These 19 T cell receptor beta chains were all obtained from the same sample, sequenced in a study of cytomegalovirus exposure and HLA in healthy donors. The PCR used 60 Vbeta and 13 Jbeta primers. Produced via immunoSEQ multiplex PCR; TCRdb's table is partial and in-frame only. The data show over 120,000 clones, 65% to 80% seen once. Specimen: PBMCs. The source is a male donor in good health and CMV-seronegative.

As concerns this clone: At one end the junction does not follow the germline gene, possibly because of a read error. This rearrangement joins TRBV4-1 to TRBJ2-6; D is perhaps TRBD1 (5 bases). The CDR3 consists of 16 residues. Germline CDR1 MGHRA, CDR2 YSYEKL. In nucleotides, the CDR3 is TGCGCCAGCAGCCAAGGGGTCCCCACTGGGGCCAACGGCCTGACTTTC. Its protein is CASSQGVPTGANGLTF.

This clone was detected only a few times. The rearrangement joins TRBV7-6 to TRBJ2-1, with TRBD2 matching over 10 bases. V shed 4 bases and J 8 bases; nucleotides not matched to a gene: 5. Germline assignment: CDR1 SGHVS and CDR2 FNYEAQ. The CDR3 has 14 amino acids. In DNA, the CDR3 is TGTGCCAGCAGCTCTATAGCGGGAGGTGATGAGCAGTTCTTC. Protein product: CASSSIAGGDEQFF.

V is TRBV5-8 and J is TRBJ2-3, with 11 bases matching TRBD2. The V and J ends lost 2 bases and 2 bases, in that order; junction bases with no gene match: 13. The germline V gene encodes CDR1 SGHTS and CDR2 YDEGEE. The CDR3 length is 19 residues. In DNA form, the CDR3 reads TGTGCCAGCAGCTTACTAGCGGGAGCCCCTCGTCGATTCACAGATACGCAGTATTTT. Amino acids: CASSLLAGAPRRFTDTQYF.

The chain employs TRBV4-3 and TRBJ2-2, with D possibly matching TRBD1 (6 bases). This CDR3 spans 16 amino acids. From germline, CDR1 is LGHNA and CDR2 YSLEER. V lost 1 base and J lost 3, with 12 bases in between. The CDR3 nucleotides read TGCGCCAGCAGCCAAGTCTCGTACAGGGACACCGGGGAGCTGTTTTTT. As protein: CASSQVSYRDTGELFF.

The chain couples TRBV7-9 to TRBJ1-3, with D possibly being TRBD1 (5 bases). Germline-derived CDR1 and CDR2 are SEHNR and FQNEAQ (reference sequence). This CDR3 is built from 15 residues. The V gene lost 10 bases and the J gene lost 0 bases, with 16 bases spanning the gap. The CDR3 loop reads CATHGAEPSGNTIYF. The CDR3, as DNA: TGTGCCACCCATGGGGCGGAACCCTCTGGAAACACCATATATTTT.

The rearrangement uses TRBV5-4 and TRBJ1-2; 8 nucleotides align to TRBD1. Losses at the gene ends were 0 bases for V and 4 bases for J; bases not matched to a gene: 14. In germline, CDR1 is SGHNT, CDR2 YYREEE (reference sequence). The CDR3 consists of 18 residues. The DNA of the CDR3 is TGTGCCAGCAGCTTGGTGGGCAGGGGGCCCAAATCGGGCTATGGCTACACCTTC. It encodes CASSLVGRGPKSGYGYTF.

This clone was detected only a few times. The chain couples TRBV4-3 to TRBJ1-2, with D hard to call. The CDR3 covers 15 residues. Germline V lookup: CDR1 LGHNA, CDR2 YSLEER. V lost 0 bases to trimming and J lost 4 bases, with 12 bases between them. CDR3 sequence (DNA): TGCGCCAGCAGCCAAGACACAGAAATATTCTATGGCTACACCTTC. Translated, it gives CASSQDTEIFYGYTF.

V usage is TRBV29-1 and J usage is TRBJ2-5; 8 bases agree with TRBD2. There are 13 residues in the CDR3. The V gene's germline CDR1 is SQVTM and CDR2 ANQGSEA. The V and J ends lost 4 bases and 2 bases, in that order; junction bases with no gene match: 3. CDR3 in amino acids: CSVAGGLQETQYF. The CDR3 coding sequence is TGCAGCGTTGCGGGAGGGCTTCAAGAGACCCAGTACTTC.

The CDR3 reads CASSTTGLSGNEQFF. CDR3 nucleotide sequence: TGTGCCAGCAGCACAACAGGGCTGAGCGGCAATGAGCAGTTCTTC. V gene TRBV11-2 combines with J gene TRBJ2-1; D perhaps matches TRBD1 (6 bases). Germline V gene lookup returns CDR1 SGHAT and CDR2 FQNNGV. V gave up 5 bases and J gave up 6 bases, with 17 bases separating them. This CDR3 comprises 15 residues.

This clone was seen a handful of times. The chain combines TRBV6-5 with TRBJ1-2; no reliable D call. This CDR3 has 13 amino acids. Germline V gene lookup returns CDR1 MNHEY and CDR2 SVGAGI. V gave up 4 bases and J gave up 4 bases, with 10 bases separating them. The CDR3 spells CASSSRHVYGYTF. In DNA, the CDR3 is TGTGCCAGCAGTTCCCGACATGTCTATGGCTACACCTTC.

The chain employs TRBV7-3 and TRBJ2-5, with 11 nucleotides matching TRBD1. V gave up 2 bases and J gave up 3 bases; unmatched junction bases: 2. The CDR3 loop spans 15 amino acids. The germline gives CDR1 SGHTA, CDR2 FQGTGA. In DNA form, the CDR3 reads TGTGCCAGCAGCTTACGGGACAGGGGGGAAGAGACCCAGTACTTC. As protein: CASSLRDRGEETQYF.

The chain carries TRBV27 and TRBJ2-5; tentative D call: TRBD1 (6 bases). V lost 11 bases and J 6 bases, leaving 16 bases between the germline ends. Germline V gene data show CDR1 as MNHEY and CDR2 as SMNVEV (reference sequence). CDR3 length equals 12 residues. The CDR3 loop is CAGGDPGKTQYF. The CDR3 nucleotides read TGTGCCGGGGGCGATCCTGGAAAGACCCAGTACTTC.

The chain carries TRBV11-2 and TRBJ2-7; D remains ambiguous. The germline V and J ends were trimmed by 2 bases and 0 bases, with 5 bases remaining between them. CDR1 is SGHAT, CDR2 FQNNGV, per germline. The CDR3 totals 13 residues. CDR3: CASSLTDSYEQYF. The CDR3 bases are TGTGCCAGCAGCTTAACTGACTCCTACGAGCAGTACTTC.

The chain joins TRBV9 to TRBJ1-4, with D perhaps matching TRBD1 (6 bases). V lost 4 bases to trimming and J lost 8 bases, with 15 bases between them. This CDR3 is built from 14 residues. Per the germline V gene, CDR1 is SGDLS and CDR2 is YYNGEE. CDR3 DNA: TGTGCCAGCAGCCCGGCTACAGGGTACGAAAAACTGTTTTTT. As protein: CASSPATGYEKLFF.

The genes are TRBV27 and TRBJ1-2; D call uncertain. Germline-derived CDR1 and CDR2 are MNHEY and SMNVEV (reference sequence). This CDR3 contains 15 residues. V was shortened by 2 bases and J by 8 bases, with 18 bases between the two germline ends. The CDR3 is CASSLGEGGFWGYTF. The CDR3 DNA is TGTGCCAGCAGTTTAGGAGAGGGAGGTTTTTGGGGCTACACCTTC.

The chain carries TRBV5-1 and TRBJ2-1; 9 nucleotides agree with TRBD1. The ends lost 1 base at V and 5 bases at J; junction bases unmatched: 4. The V gene's germline CDR1 is SGHRS and CDR2 YFSETQ. The CDR3 has 15 residues. CDR3 in amino acids: CASSLTGGRHNEQFF. In nucleotides, the CDR3 is TGCGCCAGCAGCTTGACAGGGGGCAGACACAATGAGCAGTTCTTC.

The rearrangement uses TRBV7-2 and TRBJ2-4; the match to TRBD1 covers 11 bases. The CDR3 consists of 18 residues. Germline V gives CDR1 SGHTA, CDR2 FQGNSA. J gave up 5 bases and V 5 bases, and 14 bases lay outside the gene matches. The CDR3 is CASSPSGTGGPLQNIQYF. The CDR3 DNA reads TGTGCCAGCAGCCCTAGTGGGACAGGGGGTCCCCTCCAAAACATTCAGTACTTC.

The CDR3 DNA reads as TGTGCCAGTAGTGCCGTCGTTGAGAGGGGCACAGATACGCAGTATTTT. Translated, it gives CASSAVVERGTDTQYF. The J gene is TRBJ2-3, the V gene TRBV19; TRBD2 is a possible D gene (5 bases). V dropped 5 bases and J dropped 1 base, with 16 bases sitting between them. CDR1 is LNHDA and CDR2 is SQIVND in the germline V gene (reference sequence). The CDR3 has 16 residues.

The V and J genes are TRBV10-1 and TRBJ2-2, with D possibly being TRBD2 (5 bases). Deletions cut 6 bases from V and 7 bases from J, with 6 bases between. In germline, CDR1 is WNHNN, CDR2 SYGVQD (reference sequence). The CDR3 loop spans 11 amino acids. CDR3 sequence (DNA): TGCGCCAGCAGAGGGAGCGGGGAGCTGTTTTTT. Encoded protein: CASRGSGELFF.